This T cell receptor beta chain is drawn from a study of human T cells and chemical hapten exposure (dated by TCRdb to the early 2020s). Describing the broader study: For sensitization, 2% DPC in acetone was applied to a roughly 2 cm by roughly 2 cm area of upper inner arm skin. This study followed changes in the peripheral blood TCR repertoire in vivo during primary and secondary sensitization of alopecia patients to the hapten diphenylcyclopropenone (DPC). For TCR sequencing, blood came from approximately 29 alopecia patients at anywhere from one to four time points (pre-sensitization, 2, 6 and 24 weeks). Patch testing was done on the upper back using Finn chambers containing 0.01% DPC, and results were scored after 6 days according to International Contact Dermatitis Research Group standards. Blood samples were taken from patients before sensitization (week 0) and at 2, 6 and about 24 weeks after DPC sensitization. Most of the patients in the cohort were female, and the cohort covered alopecia areata with under or over 50% scalp involvement, alopecia totalis and alopecia universalis. Throughout the study period of about 23 weeks, patients also received therapeutic DPC doses to the scalp every week. Libraries were pooled for sequencing, and variation in per-sample TCR yields was attributed mainly to small differences in library volumes within the pool. Findings and caveats that apply to the study as a whole: Because every patient had alopecia, a presumed autoimmune disease, the patients' immune response might differ from that of healthy individuals. Expanded TCRs formed significantly more large CDR3 similarity clusters than pre-sensitization or healthy control sets, consistent with antigen-driven responses. The number of PT1 expanded TCRs positively correlated with patch test score, significant at thresholds 8, 16 and 32 but not 4. DPC sensitization did not change the number of TCRs with a frequency above 1 in 1000, and there was no evidence of changes in global repertoire structure. After repeated subsampling, the strength of the expansion versus patch-test correlation and the threshold at which it became significant changed.

This clonotype has only a few counts. This receptor's antigen is unknown. It has no much larger one-base neighbor in the sample; base qualities were not kept. Libraries were constructed by RACE. Sequenced using a NextSeq 500. During library preparation, unique molecular identifiers were attached to individual cDNA molecules so that TCRs could be counted in a quantitative, reproducible way. For every blood RNA sample, sequencing covered both the TCR alpha and TCR beta chains. As for the original processing: The median number of TCRs per sample was 95,638, ranging from roughly 23,224 to 700,000. The Decombinator software suite was used to annotate the V, J and CDR3 of the TCR reads. For PS versus PT1 abundance plots, all samples were subsampled to the same number of TCRs (28,000). Expanded TCRs were defined as absent before sensitization and observed at least eight times at the 2-week time point. TCRdb trimmed the raw reads at Q25, called clones with MiXCR and kept productive beta chains. Identical CDR3 proteins give one entry, which carries the most common genes and DNA. TCRdb assigned the V and J calls; the authors' analysis was not used. Within this sample are around 200,000 distinct CDR3 sequences, with roughly 30% of them counted one time only. About 2.8% of the sample belongs to the ten largest clones.

Unmatched junction bases come to 5, with V trimmed by 1 base and J by 8 bases. The CDR3 covers 16 residues, taking in both the cysteine and the phenylalanine. Only the CDR3 DNA is retained, 48 bases long and in frame from the first base. CDR1 and CDR2 are read off the germline V gene as ENHRY and SYGVKD. In the paper's terms, the time point label means: pre-sensitization, week 0. Per the publication, the treatment or condition label means: therapeutic diphenylcyclopropenone sensitization with weekly scalp DPC. At each patch-test visit, blood was drawn before the patch test was applied. To be eligible, patients had to be aged 18 to 70, diagnosed with alopecia and judged suitable for DPC therapy, while pregnant patients were excluded. Unfractionated whole blood was collected in Tempus Blood RNA tubes, and total RNA was extracted from that blood.

The source material was whole blood, sampled in connection with sensitization to the hapten diphenylcyclopropenone (DPC). In this chain, TRBV10-3 is recombined with TRBJ2-1; 13 junctional bases match TRBD2. This receptor was obtained from a woman younger than 45 with alopecia areata. Some clones in this sample may be carry-over from other donors' samples. The CDR3 sequence is CAISELGTSGKDEQFF. The sequenced DNA: TGTGCCATCAGTGAGTTGGGGACTAGCGGGAAGGATGAGCAGTTCTTC.